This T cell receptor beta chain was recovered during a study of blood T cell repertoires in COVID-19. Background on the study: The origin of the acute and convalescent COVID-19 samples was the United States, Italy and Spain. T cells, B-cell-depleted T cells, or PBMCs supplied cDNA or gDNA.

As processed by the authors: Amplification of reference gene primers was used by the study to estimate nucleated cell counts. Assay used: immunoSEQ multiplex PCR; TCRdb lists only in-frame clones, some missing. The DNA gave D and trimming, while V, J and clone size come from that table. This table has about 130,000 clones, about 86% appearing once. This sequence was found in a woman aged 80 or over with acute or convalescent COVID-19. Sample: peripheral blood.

The CDR3 bases are TGTGCCAGCAGTGAATCTGGGGGCTGTGGCTACACCTTC. Protein sequence: CASSESGGCGYTF. This chain links TRBV2 with TRBJ1-2; D perhaps matches TRBD1 (6 bases). The ends were cut back, 2 bases at V and 7 bases at J, with 11 bases in the middle. The germline V gene encodes CDR1 SNHLY and CDR2 FYNNEI. This CDR3 contains 13 residues.